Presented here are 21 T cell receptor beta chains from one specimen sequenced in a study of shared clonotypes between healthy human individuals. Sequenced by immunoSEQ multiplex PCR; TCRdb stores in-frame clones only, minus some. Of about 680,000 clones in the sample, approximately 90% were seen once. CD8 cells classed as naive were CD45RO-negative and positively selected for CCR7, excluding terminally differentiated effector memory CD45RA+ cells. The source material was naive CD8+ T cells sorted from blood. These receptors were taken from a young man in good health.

The CDR3 DNA follows: TGTGCCAGCAGATTTGGGCGGGAGGAGGTGGAGACCCAGTACTTC. Residues: CASRFGREEVETQYF. The rearrangement joins TRBV28 to TRBJ2-5; 8 nucleotides agree with TRBD2. The germline V gene encodes CDR1 MDHEN and CDR2 SYDVKM. J lost 5 bases, V lost 6 bases, and 11 bases had no gene match. The CDR3 loop spans 15 amino acids.

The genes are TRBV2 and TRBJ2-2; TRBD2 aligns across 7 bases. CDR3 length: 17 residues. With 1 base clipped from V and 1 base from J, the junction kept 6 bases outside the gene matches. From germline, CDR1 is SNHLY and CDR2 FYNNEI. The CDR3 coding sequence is TGTGCCAGCAGTGAAGAAGCTAGCGGAGTGAACACCGGGGAGCTGTTTTTT. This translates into CASSEEASGVNTGELFF.

The CDR3 region is CASSQEGLSLHEQYF. The CDR3 DNA reads TGCGCCAGCAGCCAAGAGGGACTGAGTCTTCACGAGCAGTACTTC. V gene TRBV4-1 combines with J gene TRBJ2-7, with D tentatively TRBD2 (6 bases). Germline values: CDR1 MGHRA, CDR2 YSYEKL. V lost 0 bases and J 5 bases, leaving 14 bases between the germline ends. The CDR3 length is 15 residues.

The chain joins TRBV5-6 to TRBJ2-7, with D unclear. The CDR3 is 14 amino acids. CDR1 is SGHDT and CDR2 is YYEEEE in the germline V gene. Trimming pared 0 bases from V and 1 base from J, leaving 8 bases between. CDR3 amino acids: CASSLAAQSYEQYF. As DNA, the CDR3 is TGTGCCAGCAGCTTGGCCGCGCAGTCCTACGAGCAGTACTTC.

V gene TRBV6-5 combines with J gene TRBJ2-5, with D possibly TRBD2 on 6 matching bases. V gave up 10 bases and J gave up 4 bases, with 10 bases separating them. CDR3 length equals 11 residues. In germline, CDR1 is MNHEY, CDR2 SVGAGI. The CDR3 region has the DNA TGTGCCACCCACGGGGGAGAGACCCAGTACTTC. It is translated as CATHGGETQYF.

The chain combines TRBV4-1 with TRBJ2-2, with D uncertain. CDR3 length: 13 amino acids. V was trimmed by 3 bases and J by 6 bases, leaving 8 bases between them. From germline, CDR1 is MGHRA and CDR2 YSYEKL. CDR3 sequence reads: CASSHLISGELFF. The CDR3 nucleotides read TGCGCCAGCAGCCATCTCATCTCCGGGGAGCTGTTTTTT.

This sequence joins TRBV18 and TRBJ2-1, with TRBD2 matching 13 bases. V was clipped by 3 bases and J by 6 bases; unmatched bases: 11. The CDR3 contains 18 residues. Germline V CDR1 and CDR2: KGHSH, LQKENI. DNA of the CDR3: TGTGCCAGCTCACCCGTCCCGGGACTAGCGGGATTAGTCAATGAGCAGTTCTTC. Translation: CASSPVPGLAGLVNEQFF.

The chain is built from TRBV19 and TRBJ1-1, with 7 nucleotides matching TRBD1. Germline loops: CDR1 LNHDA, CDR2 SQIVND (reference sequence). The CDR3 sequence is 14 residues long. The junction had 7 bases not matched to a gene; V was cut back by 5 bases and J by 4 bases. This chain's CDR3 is CASSSQGGGTEAFF. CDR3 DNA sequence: TGTGCCAGTAGTTCCCAGGGGGGGGGCACTGAAGCTTTCTTT.

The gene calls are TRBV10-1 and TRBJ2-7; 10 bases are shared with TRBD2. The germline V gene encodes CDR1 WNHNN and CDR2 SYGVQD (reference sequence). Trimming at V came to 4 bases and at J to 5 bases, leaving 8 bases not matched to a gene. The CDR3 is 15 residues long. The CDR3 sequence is CASSGVLAGVHEQYF. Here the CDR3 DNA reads TGCGCCAGCAGTGGAGTTCTAGCGGGAGTTCACGAGCAGTACTTC.

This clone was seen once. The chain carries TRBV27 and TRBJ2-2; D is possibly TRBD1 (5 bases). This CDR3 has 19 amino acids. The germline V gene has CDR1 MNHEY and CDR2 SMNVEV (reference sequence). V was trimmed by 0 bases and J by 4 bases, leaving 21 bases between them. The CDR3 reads CASSLSLFTAGKGTGELFF. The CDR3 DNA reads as TGTGCCAGCAGTTTATCGTTATTTACGGCAGGGAAAGGCACCGGGGAGCTGTTTTTT.

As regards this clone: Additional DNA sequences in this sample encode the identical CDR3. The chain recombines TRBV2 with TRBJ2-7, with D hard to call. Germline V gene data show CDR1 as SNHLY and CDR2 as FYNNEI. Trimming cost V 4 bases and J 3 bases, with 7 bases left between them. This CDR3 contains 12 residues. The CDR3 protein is CASSGQDYEQYF. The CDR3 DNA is TGTGCCAGCAGTGGGCAGGACTACGAGCAGTACTTC. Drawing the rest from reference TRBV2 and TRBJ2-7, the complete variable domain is EPEVTQTPSHQVTQMGQEVILRCVPISNHLYFYWYRQILGQKVEFLVSFYNNEISEKSEIFDDQFSVERPDGSNFTLKIRSTKLEDSAMYFCASSGQDYEQYFGPGTRLTVT.

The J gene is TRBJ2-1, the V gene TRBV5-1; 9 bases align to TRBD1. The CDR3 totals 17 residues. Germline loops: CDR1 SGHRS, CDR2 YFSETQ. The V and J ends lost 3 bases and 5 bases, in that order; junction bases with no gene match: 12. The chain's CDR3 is CASSSTPTGQGNNEQFF. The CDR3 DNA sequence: TGCGCCAGCAGCTCAACGCCTACGGGACAGGGAAACAATGAGCAGTTCTTC.

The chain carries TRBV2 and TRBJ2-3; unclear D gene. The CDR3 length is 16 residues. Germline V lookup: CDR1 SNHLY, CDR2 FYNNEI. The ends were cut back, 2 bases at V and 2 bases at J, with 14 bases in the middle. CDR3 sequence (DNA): TGTGCCAGCAGTGAATCCCACCATAGACACACAGATACGCAGTATTTT. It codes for CASSESHHRHTDTQYF.

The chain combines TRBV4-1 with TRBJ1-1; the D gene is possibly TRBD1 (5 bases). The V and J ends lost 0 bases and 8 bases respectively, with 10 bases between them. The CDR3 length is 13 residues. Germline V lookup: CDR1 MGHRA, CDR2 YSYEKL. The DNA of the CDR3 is TGCGCCAGCAGCCAAGATCTCAGGGTAGAAGCTTTCTTT. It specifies CASSQDLRVEAFF.

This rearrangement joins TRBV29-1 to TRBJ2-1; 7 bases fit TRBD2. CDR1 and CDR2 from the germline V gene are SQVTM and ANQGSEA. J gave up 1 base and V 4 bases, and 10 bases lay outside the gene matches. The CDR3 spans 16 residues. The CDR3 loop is CSVGMGGSGSYNEQFF. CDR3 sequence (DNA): TGCAGCGTTGGAATGGGCGGGAGTGGATCCTACAATGAGCAGTTCTTC.

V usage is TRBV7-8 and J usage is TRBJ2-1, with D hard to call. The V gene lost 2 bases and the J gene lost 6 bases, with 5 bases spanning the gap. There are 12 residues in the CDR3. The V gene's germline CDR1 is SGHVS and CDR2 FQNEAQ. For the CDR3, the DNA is TGTGCCAGCAGCTTAATCGTCAATGAGCAGTTCTTC. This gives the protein CASSLIVNEQFF.

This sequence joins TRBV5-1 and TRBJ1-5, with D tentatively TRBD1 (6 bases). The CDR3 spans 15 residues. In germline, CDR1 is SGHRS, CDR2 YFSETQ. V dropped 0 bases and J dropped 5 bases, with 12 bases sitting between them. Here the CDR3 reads CASSLGWGRDQPQHF. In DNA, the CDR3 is TGCGCCAGCAGCTTGGGATGGGGGCGGGATCAGCCCCAGCATTTT.

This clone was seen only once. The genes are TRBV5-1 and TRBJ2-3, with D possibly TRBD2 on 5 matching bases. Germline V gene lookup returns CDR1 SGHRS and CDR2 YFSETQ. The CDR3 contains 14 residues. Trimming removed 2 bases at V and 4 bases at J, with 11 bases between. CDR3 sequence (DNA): TGCGCCAGCAGCTTTGGAGGCCGGGCAGATACGCAGTATTTT. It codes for CASSFGGRADTQYF.

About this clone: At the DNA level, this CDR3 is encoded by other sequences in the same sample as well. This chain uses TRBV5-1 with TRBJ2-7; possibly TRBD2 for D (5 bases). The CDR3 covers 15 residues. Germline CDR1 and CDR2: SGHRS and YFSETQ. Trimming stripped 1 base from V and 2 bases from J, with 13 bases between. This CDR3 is CASSLSRTGPYEQYF. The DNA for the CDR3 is TGCGCCAGCAGCTTGTCTCGGACTGGGCCCTACGAGCAGTACTTC.

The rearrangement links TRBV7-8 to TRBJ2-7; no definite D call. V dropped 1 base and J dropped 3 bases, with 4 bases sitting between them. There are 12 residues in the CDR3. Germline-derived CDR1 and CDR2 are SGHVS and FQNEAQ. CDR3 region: CASSLVVYEQYF. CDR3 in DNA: TGTGCCAGCAGCTTAGTTGTCTACGAGCAGTACTTC.

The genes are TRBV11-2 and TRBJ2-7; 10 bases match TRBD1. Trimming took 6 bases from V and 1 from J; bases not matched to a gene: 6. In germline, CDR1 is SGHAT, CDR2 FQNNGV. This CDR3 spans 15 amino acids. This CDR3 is CASRDRDRGSYEQYF. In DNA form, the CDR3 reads TGTGCCAGCAGAGACCGGGACAGGGGTTCCTACGAGCAGTACTTC.